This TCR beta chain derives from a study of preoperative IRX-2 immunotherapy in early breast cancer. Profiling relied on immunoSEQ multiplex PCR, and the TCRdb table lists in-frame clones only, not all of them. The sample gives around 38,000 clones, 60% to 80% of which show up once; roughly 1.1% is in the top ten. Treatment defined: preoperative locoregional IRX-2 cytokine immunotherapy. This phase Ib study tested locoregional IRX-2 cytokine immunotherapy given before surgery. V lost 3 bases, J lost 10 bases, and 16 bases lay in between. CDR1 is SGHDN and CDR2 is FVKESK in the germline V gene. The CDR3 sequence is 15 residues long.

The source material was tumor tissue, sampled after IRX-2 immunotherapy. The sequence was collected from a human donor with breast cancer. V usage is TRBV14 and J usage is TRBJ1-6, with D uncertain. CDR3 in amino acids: CASSQGPRSASPLHF. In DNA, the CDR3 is TGTGCCAGCAGCCAGGGTCCCAGGTCGGCCTCACCCCTCCACTTT.